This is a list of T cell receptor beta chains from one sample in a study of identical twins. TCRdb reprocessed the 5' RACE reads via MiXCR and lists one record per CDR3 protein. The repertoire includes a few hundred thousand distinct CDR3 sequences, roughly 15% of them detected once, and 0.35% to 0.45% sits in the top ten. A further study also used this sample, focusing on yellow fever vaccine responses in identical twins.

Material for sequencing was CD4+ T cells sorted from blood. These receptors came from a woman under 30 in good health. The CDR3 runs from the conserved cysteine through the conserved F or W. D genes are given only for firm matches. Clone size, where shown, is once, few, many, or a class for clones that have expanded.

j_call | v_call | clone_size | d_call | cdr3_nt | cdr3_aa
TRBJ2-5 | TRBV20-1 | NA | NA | TGCAGTGCTAGAGTAGAGGGGGAGACCCAGTACTTC | CSARVEGETQYF
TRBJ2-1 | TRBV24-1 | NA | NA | TGTGCCACCAGTGACCCTAACAGGGGAGGTGAGCAGTTCTTC | CATSDPNRGGEQFF
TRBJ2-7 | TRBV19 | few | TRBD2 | TGTGCCAGTAGTATAGGGACTAGCGGGAACTACGAGCAGTACTTC | CASSIGTSGNYEQYF
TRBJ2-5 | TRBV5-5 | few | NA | TGTGCCAGCAGCTTTAGGCAGCAAGAGACCCAGTACTTC | CASSFRQQETQYF
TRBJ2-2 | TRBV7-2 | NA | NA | TGTGCCAGCGCTACCTCTGGAGGAGCGAACACCGGGGAGCTGTTTTTT | CASATSGGANTGELFF
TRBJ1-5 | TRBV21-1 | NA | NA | TGTGCCAGCAGCTACCGGGACAGGGGGGTAAATAGCAATCAGCCCCAGCATTTT | CASSYRDRGVNSNQPQHF
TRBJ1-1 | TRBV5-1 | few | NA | TGCGCCAGCAGCGAAAGACAGCAAAATCTTGAAGCTTTCTTT | CASSERQQNLEAFF
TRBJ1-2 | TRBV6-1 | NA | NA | TGTGCCAGCAGTCAACCAGGAAGAAGCTATGGCTACACCTTC | CASSQPGRSYGYTF
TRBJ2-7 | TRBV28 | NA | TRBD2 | TGTGCCAGCAGTTTCTGGGCGAGCGGGAGTTTCGTCTTCGAGCAGTACTTC | CASSFWASGSFVFEQYF
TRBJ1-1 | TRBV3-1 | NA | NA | TGTGCCAGCAGTACTATCAGGGGTTTCGGGAGAACTGAAGCTTTCTTT | CASSTIRGFGRTEAFF
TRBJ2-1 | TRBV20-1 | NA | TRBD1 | TGCAGTGCTGGTGAAACAGGGGGAATCTACAATGAGCAGTTCTTC | CSAGETGGIYNEQFF
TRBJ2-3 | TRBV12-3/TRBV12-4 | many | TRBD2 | TGTGCCAACACCATCTCCGCGGGGGGCCCCACAGATACGCAGTATTTT | CANTISAGGPTDTQYF
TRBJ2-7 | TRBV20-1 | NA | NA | TGCAGTGCTAGTTACCCGGTTGGCGAGCAGTACTTC | CSASYPVGEQYF
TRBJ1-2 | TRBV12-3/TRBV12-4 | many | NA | TGTGCCAGCAGTTTCGTGCCGGTGACAGCTAACTATGGCTACACCTTC | CASSFVPVTANYGYTF
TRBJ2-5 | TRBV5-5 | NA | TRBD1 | TGTGCCAGCAGCTCCGCCGGGACAGGGCCCTGGAAAAGAGAGACCCAGTACTTC | CASSSAGTGPWKRETQYF
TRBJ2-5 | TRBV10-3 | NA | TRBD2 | TGTGCCATCAGCACAGCGGGAAGAGAGACCCAGTACTTC | CAISTAGRETQYF
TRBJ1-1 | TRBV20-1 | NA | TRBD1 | TGCAGTGCTAGAGATCAGAGGGGGCTAAGGGCTTTCTTT | CSARDQRGLRAFF
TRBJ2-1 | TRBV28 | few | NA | TGTGCCAGCAGCACACCAGGGCCGTATGAGCAGTTCTTC | CASSTPGPYEQFF
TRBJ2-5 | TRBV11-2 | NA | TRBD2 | TGTGCCAGCAGCCCCGGACTAGCGGGGTGGGAGACCCAGTACTTC | CASSPGLAGWETQYF
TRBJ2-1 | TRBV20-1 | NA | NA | TGCAGTGCTGGGATGTTGGGAGGATCCTACAATGAGCAGTTCTTC | CSAGMLGGSYNEQFF
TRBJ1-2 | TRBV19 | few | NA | TGTGCCAGTAGTAGGGGCTTGCAGGGCCTAAGGGACTATGGCTACACCTTC | CASSRGLQGLRDYGYTF
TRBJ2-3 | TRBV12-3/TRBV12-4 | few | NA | TGTGCCAGCAGTTTGTCCAGGACATCTAGCACAGATACGCAGTATTTT | CASSLSRTSSTDTQYF